This T cell receptor (beta chain) was observed in a study of CD8+ T cells in alopecia areata. Extracted RNA was reverse transcribed, and the resulting cDNA served as sequencing template. Clones were sequenced by immunoSEQ multiplex PCR, and TCRdb holds only the in-frame ones, with some missing. The table includes around 210,000 clones, roughly 56% detected once. Per the germline V gene, CDR1 is SGHRS and CDR2 is YFSETQ. The CDR3 loop spans 15 amino acids. Trimming removed 2 bases from V and 0 bases from J, with 11 bases in between. Concerning this clone: Its antigen is still unknown.

Study results and caveats: Scalp samples also yield sequences from resident alphabeta T cells of normal skin. Patients shared TCRs less clearly than mice did, possibly owing to HLA.

The authors sorted CD4+ and CD8+ T cells from PBMCs. The clonotype was recovered from a human donor in good health. The specimen was CD8+ T cells sorted from blood. V usage is TRBV5-1 and J usage is TRBJ1-1, with D tentatively TRBD1 (6 bases). The CDR3 coding sequence is TGCGCCAGCAGCTTTCTACAGGGACTGAACACTGAAGCTTTCTTT. Residues: CASSFLQGLNTEAFF.